This TCR beta chain comes out of a study of OX40 agonist ivuxolimab in advanced cancers. About the study: Three patients got partial responses; one had hepatocellular carcinoma and two had cutaneous melanoma.

The study's findings and limits: At doses 0.1 to 3.0 mg/kg, CD4+ and CD8+ clones expanded. Researchers did not determine the expanded peripheral T cells' antigen specificity.

A remark on this clone: Its target is unknown.

J was trimmed by 5 bases and V by 5 bases; bases with no gene match: 4. CDR1 is SEHNR, CDR2 FQNEAQ, per germline (reference sequence). The CDR3 has 13 residues. Libraries were prepared by immunoSEQ multiplex PCR; TCRdb keeps only in-frame clonotypes and omits some of them. The table shows roughly 60,000 clones, with around 88% occurring only once. The V call is TRBV7-9, the J call TRBJ2-5; 8 bases line up with TRBD1. This sequence originates from an adult with an advanced solid tumor such as melanoma, head and neck, liver or kidney cancer. Specimen: CD4+ or CD8+ T cells sorted from blood, collected in a trial of the OX40 agonist ivuxolimab. The CDR3 nucleotides read TGTGCCAGCAGCCTCAGGGGGCAGGAGACCCAGTACTTC. Translated, it gives CASSLRGQETQYF. The full variable domain, completed using reference TRBV7-9 and TRBJ2-5, is DTGVSQNPRHKITKRGQNVTFRCDPISEHNRLYWYRQTLGQGPEFLTYFQNEAQLEKSRLLSDRFSAERPKGSFSTLEIQRTEQGDSAMYLCASSLRGQETQYFGPGTRLLVL.